Included here is one T cell receptor beta chain sequence, with context. Genomic DNA of every subset was divided equally among multiple immunoSEQ plates. The unsorted PBMC replicate PCRs were performed with about 0.3 ug DNA, tens of thousands of T cell genomes. Repertoires were generated with immunoSEQ multiplex PCR, while TCRdb's copy carries only in-frame clones and drops some. This sample yields about 460,000 clones, of which 70% to 80% are seen a single time; around 12% belongs to the top ten. This sample stems from a study of shared clonotypes between healthy human individuals. Germline lookup yields CDR1 GTSNPN and CDR2 SVGIG (reference sequence). The CDR3 is made up of 15 amino acids. V lost 0 bases, J lost 0 bases, and 10 bases lay in between. It was roughly 100 million PBMCs that unsorted samples used for genomic DNA.

This sequence was found in a woman in her 40s in good health. Some clones in this sample may be carry-over from other donors' samples. Sequencing input: PBMCs. This rearrangement joins TRBV30 to TRBJ2-3; D unresolved. The CDR3 nucleotides read TGTGCCTGGAGTGTTTCACTGCCTAGCACAGATACGCAGTATTTT. It codes for CAWSVSLPSTDTQYF.